The present TCR beta chain was sequenced within a study of T-cell memory formation after mild COVID-19. About the study: The study found TCR clusters largely donor specific.

CDR3 length equals 12 residues. Germline lookup yields CDR1 SGHRS and CDR2 YFSETQ. V lost 3 bases and J 5 bases, leaving 6 bases between the germline ends. 5'RACE with constant-segment primers built TCRalpha and TCRbeta cDNA libraries with UMIs. TCRdb fed the 5' RACE reads into MiXCR, producing one record per CDR3 protein. Among fewer than 700,000 distinct CDR3 sequences listed, approximately 21% were seen once. Findings and limits, study-wide: Detection of some responders pre-infection suggested pre-existing cross-reactive memory T cells participated. Most CD4+ clones that shrank were in CM and EM, while CD8+ ones turned up in EMRA.

On this clonotype itself: The antigen is unknown.

The sequenced sample consisted of PBMCs or a T cell subset sorted from them (not recorded which). The chain couples TRBV5-1 to TRBJ2-1; perhaps TRBD2 as D (5 bases). The receptor was derived from an adult woman who had mild COVID-19 (a few samples of this study predate the infection). Cell type and time point are not known. Here the CDR3 reads CASSWRHNEQFF. The CDR3 nucleotides read TGCGCCAGCAGCTGGAGGCACAATGAGCAGTTCTTC.